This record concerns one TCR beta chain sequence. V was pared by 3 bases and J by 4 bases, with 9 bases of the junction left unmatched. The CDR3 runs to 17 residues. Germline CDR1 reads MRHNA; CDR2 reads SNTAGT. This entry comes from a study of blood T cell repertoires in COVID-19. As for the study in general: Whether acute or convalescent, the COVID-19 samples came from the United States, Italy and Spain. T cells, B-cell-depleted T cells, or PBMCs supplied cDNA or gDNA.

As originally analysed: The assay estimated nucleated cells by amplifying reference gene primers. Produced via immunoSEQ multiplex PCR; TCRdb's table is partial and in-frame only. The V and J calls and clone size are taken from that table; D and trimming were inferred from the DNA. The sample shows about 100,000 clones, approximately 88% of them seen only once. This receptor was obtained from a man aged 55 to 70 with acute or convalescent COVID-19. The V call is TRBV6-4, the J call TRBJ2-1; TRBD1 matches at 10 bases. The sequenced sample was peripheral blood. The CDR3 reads CASSEGTGDPSYNEQFF. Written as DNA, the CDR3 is TGTGCCAGCAGTGAAGGGACAGGGGACCCGTCTTACAATGAGCAGTTCTTC.